Sequencing of this T cell receptor (beta chain) was carried out in a study of shared clonotypes between healthy human individuals. CD45RO negativity and positive selection for CCR7 defined naive CD8 cells, a population that excluded terminally differentiated effector memory CD45RA+ cells. This CDR3 has 15 amino acids. V was clipped by 0 bases and J by 3 bases; unmatched bases: 5. CDR1 is MNHEY, CDR2 SMNVEV, per germline (reference sequence). TCRdb's table, derived via immunoSEQ multiplex PCR, lists solely in-frame clones and lacks some. The sample lists roughly 1,800,000 clones; over 85% were seen once.

What was sequenced was naive CD8+ T cells sorted from blood. The receptor's source is a man aged 18 to 29 in good health. The J gene is TRBJ2-7, the V gene TRBV27; 7 bases are shared with TRBD2. CDR3 nucleotide sequence: TGTGCCAGCAGTTTATCGGCACTAGCGCTCTACGAGCAGTACTTC. Amino acids: CASSLSALALYEQYF.